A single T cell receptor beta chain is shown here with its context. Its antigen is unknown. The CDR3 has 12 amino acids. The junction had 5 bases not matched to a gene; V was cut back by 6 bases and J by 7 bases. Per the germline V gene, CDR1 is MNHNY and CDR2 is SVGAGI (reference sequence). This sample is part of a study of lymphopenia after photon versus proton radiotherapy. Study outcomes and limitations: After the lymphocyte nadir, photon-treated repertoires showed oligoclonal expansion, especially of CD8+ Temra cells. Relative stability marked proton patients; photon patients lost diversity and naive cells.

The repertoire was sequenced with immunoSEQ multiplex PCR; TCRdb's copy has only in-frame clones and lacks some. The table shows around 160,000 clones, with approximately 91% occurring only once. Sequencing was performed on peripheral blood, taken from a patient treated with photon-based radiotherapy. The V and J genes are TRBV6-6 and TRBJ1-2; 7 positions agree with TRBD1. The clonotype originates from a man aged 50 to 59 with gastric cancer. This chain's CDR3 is CASRGQLLGYTF. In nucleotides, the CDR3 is TGTGCCAGCAGGGGACAGCTACTTGGCTACACCTTC.